This TCR beta chain was captured in a study of blood T cell repertoires in COVID-19. Study-wide background: PBMCs, B-cell-depleted T cells, or T cells provided the cDNA or gDNA that made up the material.

Assay used: immunoSEQ multiplex PCR; TCRdb lists only in-frame clones, some missing. Among roughly 59,000 clones listed, roughly 80% were seen once. Between the trimmed V and J ends, which lost 6 bases and 0 bases, there was a span of 15 bases. The CDR3 spans 16 residues. The germline gives CDR1 PRHDT, CDR2 FYEKMQ (reference sequence). This chain uses TRBV13 with TRBJ1-3; D is perhaps TRBD1 (5 bases). This sequence originates from a woman in her fifties or sixties with active or convalescent COVID-19. Specimen: peripheral blood. The DNA for the CDR3 is TGTGCCAGCAGGCGGGGCTTCGAAAGCTCTGGAAACACCATATATTTT. Translation gives CASRRGFESSGNTIYF.